At least ten counts were recorded for the clone carrying this T cell receptor beta chain. Antigen unknown. The data were obtained in a study of T cells in Graves' hyperthyroidism and ophthalmopathy. The diagnostic basis comprised clinical symptoms, serum thyroxine and TRAb, thyroid ultrasound and orbital computed tomography. The CDR3 contains 12 residues. V lost 1 base and J 6 bases, leaving 4 bases between the germline ends. The germline gives CDR1 LGHNT, CDR2 FRNRAP. TCR beta CDR3 regions were amplified from RNA transcripts. The HTBI primer set served for first-round RT-PCR of the TCR CDR3. TCRdb re-analysed the multiplex PCR reads in MiXCR, keeping a single row per CDR3 protein. The repertoire holds 550,000 to 800,000 distinct CDR3 sequences, with less than 20% as singletons. Study conclusions and caveats: Most clonotypes that expanded in the thyroid above 0.001 also showed up in blood.

Input material: blood. The sequence came from a man aged 18 to 29 with Graves' hyperthyroidism. V is TRBV12-5 and J is TRBJ2-1; D unclear. The CDR3 sequence is CASGLGFNEQFF. The CDR3 DNA sequence: TGTGCTAGTGGTTTGGGTTTCAATGAGCAGTTCTTC.